The 32 T cell receptor beta chains below come from one sample, sequenced in a study of blood T cell repertoires in COVID-19. Data came from immunoSEQ multiplex PCR; TCRdb stores just in-frame clones and leaves some out. The sample consists of a few hundred thousand clones, more than 75% of them appearing once. Sequenced: PBMCs or T cells enriched from blood (not recorded which). Every receptor here comes from a woman under 30 who had recovered from COVID-19.

The genes are TRBV11-2 and TRBJ2-5, with D possibly matching TRBD2 (6 bases). V shed 0 bases and J shed 5 bases, with 22 bases lying between them. The germline CDR1 and CDR2 sequences are SGHAT and FQNNGV. There are 18 residues in the CDR3. The CDR3 DNA reads as TGTGCCAGCAGCTTAGATTTTGTGGGACTCCACGAGTCGGAGACCCAGTACTTC. Translation gives CASSLDFVGLHESETQYF.

This sequence joins TRBV5-3 and TRBJ1-1; D ambiguous. TRBV5-3 is an open reading frame, and its role is uncertain. The CDR3 consists of 16 residues. Deletions cut 2 bases from V and 0 bases from J, with 14 bases between. The CDR3 DNA reads TGTGCCAGAAGCTTAACAGCCTCCCCAATGAACACTGAAGCTTTCTTT. Protein product: CARSLTASPMNTEAFF.

This chain connects TRBV3-1 (or the pseudogene TRBV3-2) to TRBJ1-3; D gene ambiguous. This CDR3 spans 14 amino acids. V dropped 7 bases and J dropped 1 base, with 11 bases sitting between them. The germline V gene encodes CDR1 LGHDT and CDR2 YNNKEL (reference sequence). Here the CDR3 reads CASTDQASGNTIYF. The CDR3, as DNA: TGTGCCAGCACCGACCAGGCGTCTGGAAACACCATATATTTT.

The chain recombines TRBV5-5 with TRBJ1-6, with a weak D call TRBD1 (5 bases). The V gene lost 0 bases and the J gene lost 7 bases, with 8 bases spanning the gap. Germline CDR1 is SGHKS and CDR2 is YYEKEE (reference sequence). The CDR3 has 14 amino acids. Here the CDR3 DNA reads TGTGCCAGCAGCTTGGATCCAGGGAATTCACCCCTCCACTTT. Translation gives CASSLDPGNSPLHF.

The rearrangement joins TRBV5-6 to TRBJ2-7, with TRBD2 matching 9 bases. The CDR3 spans 16 residues. Germline V gene lookup returns CDR1 SGHDT and CDR2 YYEEEE. J was trimmed by 1 base and V by 3 bases; bases with no gene match: 8. This chain's CDR3 is CASSSAGGSPSYEQYF. The CDR3 nucleotides are TGTGCCAGCAGCTCGGCGGGGGGGTCCCCTTCCTACGAGCAGTACTTC.

The chain recombines TRBV5-1 with TRBJ2-3, with 10 bases aligning to TRBD2. The length of the CDR3 is 16 residues. V shed 2 bases, J shed 2 bases, and the junction held 5 bases outside the gene matches. Germline V gene lookup returns CDR1 SGHRS and CDR2 YFSETQ. As DNA, the CDR3 is TGCGCCAGCAGCTTCCTAGCGGGGGAAGTCACAGATACGCAGTATTTT. It codes for CASSFLAGEVTDTQYF. The variable domain in full, completed from reference TRBV5-1 and TRBJ2-3, reads KAGVTQTPRYLIKTRGQQVTLSCSPISGHRSVSWYQQTPGQGLQFLFEYFSETQRNKGNFPGRFSGRQFSNSRSEMNVSTLELGDSALYLCASSFLAGEVTDTQYFGPGTRLTVL.

The V and J genes are TRBV19 and TRBJ1-5; a weak D match, TRBD1 (5 bases). Trimming took 8 bases from V and 2 from J, leaving 19 bases between them. The CDR3 length is 16 residues. Germline CDR1 is LNHDA and CDR2 is SQIVND (reference sequence). CDR3 amino acids: CASAGTPKRGNQPQHF. CDR3 DNA: TGTGCCAGTGCCGGGACTCCTAAAAGGGGCAATCAGCCCCAGCATTTT. Drawing the rest from reference TRBV19 and TRBJ1-5, the complete variable domain is DGGITQSPKYLFRKEGQNVTLSCEQNLNHDAMYWYRQDPGQGLRLIYYSQIVNDFQKGDIAEGYSVSREKKESFPLTVTSAQKNPTAFYLCASAGTPKRGNQPQHFGDGTRLSIL.

The chain couples TRBV7-9 to TRBJ2-3, with TRBD2 matching over 7 bases. The CDR3 is 19 residues long. CDR1 and CDR2 from the germline V gene are SEHNR and FQNEAQ (reference sequence). V was clipped by 1 base and J by 2 bases; unmatched bases: 15. The CDR3 coding sequence is TGTGCCAGCAGCTTAGGTGCTCTAGCGGTACTTTATGACACAGATACGCAGTATTTT. Amino acid sequence: CASSLGALAVLYDTDTQYF. Complete variable domain (other parts from reference TRBV7-9 and TRBJ2-3): DTGVSQNPRHKITKRGQNVTFRCDPISEHNRLYWYRQTLGQGPEFLTYFQNEAQLEKSRLLSDRFSAERPKGSFSTLEIQRTEQGDSAMYLCASSLGALAVLYDTDTQYFGPGTRLTVL.

The rearrangement links TRBV12-3 or TRBV12-4 to TRBJ2-1, with D unclear. The CDR3 loop spans 11 amino acids. V lost 6 bases and J 8 bases, leaving 8 bases between the germline ends. CDR3 nucleotides: TGTGCCAGCAGCCTCTATGATGAGCAGTTCTTC. Protein product: CASSLYDEQFF.

The chain uses TRBV19 and TRBJ1-6; D is possibly TRBD1 (6 bases). Deletions cut 10 bases from V and 5 bases from J, with 18 bases between. This CDR3 is built from 15 residues. Germline V gene lookup returns CDR1 LNHDA and CDR2 SQIVND (reference sequence). CDR3 region: CATHQGTGNNSPLHF. The CDR3 region has the DNA TGTGCCACCCATCAGGGGACGGGAAATAATTCACCCCTCCACTTT.

The chain employs TRBV28 and TRBJ2-7; possible D gene TRBD2, 6 bases. The CDR3 has 14 residues. Germline values: CDR1 MDHEN, CDR2 SYDVKM. Between the trimmed V and J ends, which lost 4 bases and 0 bases, there was a span of 10 bases. The CDR3 DNA reads TGTGCCAGCAGTTCGGGACTGGTCTCCTACGAGCAGTACTTC. Translation gives CASSSGLVSYEQYF.

The genes are TRBV21-1 and TRBJ2-2; the listed D gene, TRBD1, was not tested against the DNA. TRBV21-1 is marked as a pseudogene. There are 16 residues in the CDR3. In DNA, the CDR3 is TGTGCCAGCGGGCAACGGTACAGACCAAACACCGGGGAGCTGTTTTTT. Translating gives CASGQRYRPNTGELFF.

V is TRBV30 and J is TRBJ1-2; no definite D call. V dropped 2 bases and J dropped 4 bases, with 11 bases sitting between them. Per germline, CDR1 GTSNPN and CDR2 SVGIG (reference sequence). The CDR3 covers 13 residues. The CDR3 region has the DNA TGTGCCTGGAGTCACGAGGGAACCTATGGCTACACCTTC. Translated, it gives CAWSHEGTYGYTF.

CDR3 sequence: CASWTVNQPQHF. The CDR3 DNA sequence: TGTGCCAGCTGGACAGTAAATCAGCCCCAGCATTTT. V and J are TRBV21-1 and TRBJ1-5; the D call of TRBD1 is as the table states it, not checked on the DNA. TRBV21-1 is noted as a pseudogene. The CDR3 is 12 residues long.

The chain joins TRBV10-3 to TRBJ1-2; D may be TRBD1 (6 bases). Germline assignment: CDR1 ENHRY and CDR2 SYGVKD. The CDR3 runs 14 residues. The V end was cut by 8 bases, the J end by 3 bases, with 16 bases between. CDR3 in amino acids: CAIAGGGADYGYTF. DNA for the CDR3: TGTGCCATCGCCGGGGGGGGCGCTGACTATGGCTACACCTTC.

The J gene is TRBJ2-3, the V gene TRBV24-1; D remains ambiguous. The CDR3 consists of 13 residues. Germline CDR1 KGHDR, CDR2 SFDVKD. The V end lost 2 bases, the J end lost 2 bases, and 4 bases lay between the germline ends. CDR3 region: CATSDSLTDTQYF. In nucleotides, the CDR3 is TGTGCCACCAGTGATTCCCTCACAGATACGCAGTATTTT.

V and J are TRBV3-1 (or the pseudogene TRBV3-2) and TRBJ2-5, with D maybe TRBD1 (5 bases). This CDR3 contains 14 residues. Trimming removed 1 base from V and 1 base from J, with 7 bases in between. Germline values: CDR1 LGHDT, CDR2 YNNKEL (reference sequence). The CDR3 protein is CASSQGQPQETQYF. The CDR3 coding sequence is TGTGCCAGCAGCCAAGGACAGCCCCAAGAGACCCAGTACTTC.

This sequence joins TRBV7-9 and TRBJ1-1; D gene unclear. V was pared by 4 bases and J by 0 bases, with 6 bases between. Germline-derived CDR1 and CDR2 are SEHNR and FQNEAQ (reference sequence). CDR3 length: 13 residues. The CDR3, as DNA: TGTGCCAGCAGCTCACCGGTGAACACTGAAGCTTTCTTT. This codes for CASSSPVNTEAFF.

The genes are TRBV13 and TRBJ2-1, with D perhaps matching TRBD1 (5 bases). The CDR3 sequence is 13 residues long. In germline, CDR1 is PRHDT, CDR2 FYEKMQ (reference sequence). The ends were cut back, 5 bases at V and 9 bases at J, with 14 bases in the middle. This CDR3 is CASSTHRSGEQFF. The DNA for the CDR3 is TGTGCCAGCAGCACGCACAGGTCCGGTGAGCAGTTCTTC.

This clone was seen a handful of times. The sample has other DNA sequences that encode this CDR3 too. CDR3 sequence: CSVEGRMNTEAFF. CDR3 DNA sequence: TGCAGCGTTGAAGGGAGAATGAACACTGAAGCTTTCTTT. The V and J genes are TRBV29-1 and TRBJ1-1; D is ambiguous. V lost 1 base, J lost 0 bases, and 6 bases lay in between. Looked up from germline, CDR1 is SQVTM and CDR2 is ANQGSEA. The CDR3 extends over 13 amino acids.

The chain couples TRBV19 to TRBJ2-2; weak D call: TRBD2 (5 bases). V was trimmed by 3 bases and J by 4 bases, leaving 18 bases between them. The CDR3 is 17 amino acids. Germline loops: CDR1 LNHDA, CDR2 SQIVND (reference sequence). The CDR3 DNA reads TGTGCCAGTAGTATGTGGCAGGCTGTGAGGGTCACCGGGGAGCTGTTTTTT. Protein: CASSMWQAVRVTGELFF.

V usage is TRBV5-1 and J usage is TRBJ1-1, with D hard to call. This CDR3 region has 15 residues. The germline V gene has CDR1 SGHRS and CDR2 YFSETQ. V was shortened by 0 bases and J by 0 bases, with 9 bases between the two germline ends. CDR3 sequence: CASSLEATLNTEAFF. The CDR3 nucleotides are TGCGCCAGCAGCTTGGAAGCCACGTTGAACACTGAAGCTTTCTTT.

The chain couples TRBV28 to TRBJ1-3; D gene unclear. Germline assignment: CDR1 MDHEN and CDR2 SYDVKM. This CDR3 region has 11 residues. V was shortened by 8 bases and J by 0 bases, with 2 bases between the two germline ends. CDR3 DNA sequence: TGTGCCAGCCTCTCTGGAAACACCATATATTTT. Its translation is CASLSGNTIYF.

This chain uses TRBV5-4 with TRBJ1-1; 9 bases are shared with TRBD1. Trimming cost V 3 bases and J 6 bases; bases outside gene matches: 9. The V gene's germline CDR1 is SGHNT and CDR2 YYREEE (reference sequence). The CDR3 consists of 15 residues. CDR3 amino acids: CASSWRGQGRSEAFF. The CDR3 DNA is TGTGCCAGCAGCTGGAGAGGACAGGGGAGGTCTGAAGCTTTCTTT.

This chain uses TRBV10-3 with TRBJ2-7; 7 positions match TRBD1. The CDR3 totals 16 residues. Germline assignment: CDR1 ENHRY and CDR2 SYGVKD. Trimming removed 2 bases from V and 6 bases from J; junction bases left unmatched: 13. The CDR3 DNA reads as TGTGCCATCAGTGAGAGGTGGAACAGGGGCTTAGGCGAGCAGTACTTC. Translated: CAISERWNRGLGEQYF.

V is TRBV29-1 and J is TRBJ2-7; D may be TRBD1 (5 bases). V was trimmed by 2 bases and J by 2 bases, leaving 10 bases between them. Germline V gives CDR1 SQVTM, CDR2 ANQGSEA. The CDR3 runs to 13 residues. DNA for the CDR3: TGCAGCGTTGAATCGGCCAGGGCCTACGAGCAGTACTTC. It yields the protein CSVESARAYEQYF.

The chain carries TRBV5-1 and TRBJ2-6; D not resolved. CDR3 length: 16 residues. V lost 6 bases and J lost 0, with 13 bases in between. Germline V lookup: CDR1 SGHRS, CDR2 YFSETQ. CDR3 sequence reads: CASIPGLFSGANVLTF. CDR3 sequence (DNA): TGCGCCAGCATCCCAGGCCTCTTCTCTGGGGCCAACGTCCTGACTTTC.

DNA for the CDR3: TGTGCCAGCAGCTCCGTGACAGGCTTAAATTCACCCCTCCACTTT. Protein: CASSSVTGLNSPLHF. V is TRBV5-4 and J is TRBJ1-6; tentative D call: TRBD1 (6 bases). Germline CDR1 is SGHNT and CDR2 is YYREEE (reference sequence). Trimming left V 3 bases short and J 7 bases short, with 14 bases between. The CDR3 spans 15 residues.

The chain has TRBV3-1 (or the pseudogene TRBV3-2) and TRBJ1-1; D is uncertain. Germline lookup yields CDR1 LGHDT and CDR2 YNNKEL (reference sequence). CDR3 length: 12 residues. V lost 1 base and J 9 bases, leaving 9 bases between the germline ends. CDR3: CASSQGQFQAFF. CDR3 coding DNA: TGTGCCAGCAGCCAAGGTCAATTTCAAGCTTTCTTT.

This chain joins TRBV27 and TRBJ2-7; 9 nucleotides align to TRBD2. Trimming removed 0 bases from V and 3 bases from J; junction bases left unmatched: 6. The CDR3 has 16 amino acids. The germline V gene encodes CDR1 MNHEY and CDR2 SMNVEV (reference sequence). In DNA form, the CDR3 reads TGTGCCAGCAGTTTATCGCGGCTAGCGGGGTACTACGAGCAGTACTTC. The encoded protein is CASSLSRLAGYYEQYF.

This clone appeared once. The genes are TRBV27 and TRBJ1-5; 8 bases align to TRBD1. This CDR3 is built from 16 residues. V dropped 4 bases and J dropped 0; count of bases not matched to a gene: 5. CDR1 is MNHEY, CDR2 SMNVEV, per germline (reference sequence). The CDR3 loop reads CASSSGQVYSNQPQHF. In DNA, the CDR3 is TGTGCCAGCAGTTCGGGACAGGTTTATAGCAATCAGCCCCAGCATTTT.

V usage is TRBV2 and J usage is TRBJ2-2; 7 nucleotides agree with TRBD1. The germline CDR1 and CDR2 sequences are SNHLY and FYNNEI. V trimming: 3 bases; J trimming: 4 bases; junction bases outside the gene matches: 8. The CDR3 totals 16 residues. CDR3 in DNA: TGTGCCAGCAGTGAGATCGGACAGGTCGGCACCGGGGAGCTGTTTTTT. Encoded protein: CASSEIGQVGTGELFF.